The clone carrying this T cell receptor (beta chain) was observed once. The antigen remains undetermined. The germline V gene encodes CDR1 MGHRA and CDR2 YSYEKL. V was pared by 2 bases and J by 2 bases, with 7 bases of the junction left unmatched. The CDR3 length is 16 residues. A roughly 200 ng quantity of DNA, around 30,000 T cell genomes, went into the sorted-subset replicate PCRs. Clones were sequenced by immunoSEQ multiplex PCR, and TCRdb holds only the in-frame ones, with some missing. The repertoire has about 700,000 clones, about 90% of them found once; the top ten carry approximately 25%. Naive CD8 cells were CD45RO-negative, positively selected for CCR7, excluding terminally differentiated effector memory CD45RA+ cells. This sample was taken from a study of shared clonotypes between healthy human individuals. Study-level findings and limits: The study generally estimated greater richness for naive than memory subsets.

The chain uses TRBV4-1 and TRBJ2-7; TRBD2 matches at 9 bases. The source of this sequence is a man aged 30 to 39 in good health. Specimen: naive CD8+ T cells sorted from blood. CDR3 DNA sequence: TGCGCCAGCAGCCAATACACTAGCGGGCCGACCTACGAGCAGTACTTC. This gives the protein CASSQYTSGPTYEQYF.